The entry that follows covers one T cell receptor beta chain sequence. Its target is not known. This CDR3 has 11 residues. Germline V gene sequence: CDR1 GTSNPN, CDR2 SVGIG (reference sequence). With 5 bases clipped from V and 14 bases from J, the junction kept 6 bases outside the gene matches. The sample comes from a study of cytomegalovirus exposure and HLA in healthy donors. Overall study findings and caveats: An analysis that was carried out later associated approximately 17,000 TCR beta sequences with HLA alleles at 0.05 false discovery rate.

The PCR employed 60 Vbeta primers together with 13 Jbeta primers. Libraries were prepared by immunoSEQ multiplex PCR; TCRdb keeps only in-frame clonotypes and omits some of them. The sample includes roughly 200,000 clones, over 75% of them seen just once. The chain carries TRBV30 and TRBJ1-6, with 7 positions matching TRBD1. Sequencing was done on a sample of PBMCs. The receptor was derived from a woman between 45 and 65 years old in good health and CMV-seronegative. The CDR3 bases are TGTGCCTGGGGGACAGCAAATACCCTCCACTTT. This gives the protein CAWGTANTLHF.